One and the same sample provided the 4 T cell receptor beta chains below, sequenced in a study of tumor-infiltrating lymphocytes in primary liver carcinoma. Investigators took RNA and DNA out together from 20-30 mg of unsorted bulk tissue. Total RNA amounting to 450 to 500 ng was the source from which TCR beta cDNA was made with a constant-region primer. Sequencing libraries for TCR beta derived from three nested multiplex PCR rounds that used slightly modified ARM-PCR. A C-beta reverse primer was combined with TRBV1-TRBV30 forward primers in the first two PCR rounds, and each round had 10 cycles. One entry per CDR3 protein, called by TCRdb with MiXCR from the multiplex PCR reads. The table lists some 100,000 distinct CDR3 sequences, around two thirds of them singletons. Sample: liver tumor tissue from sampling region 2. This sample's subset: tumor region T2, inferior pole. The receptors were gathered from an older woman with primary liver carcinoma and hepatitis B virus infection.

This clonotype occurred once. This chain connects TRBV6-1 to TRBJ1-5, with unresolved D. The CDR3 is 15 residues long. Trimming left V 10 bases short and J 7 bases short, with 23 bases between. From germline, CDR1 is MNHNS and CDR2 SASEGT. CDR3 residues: CANIETTGGFQPQHF. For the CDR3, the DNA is TGTGCCAACATTGAGACCACCGGAGGTTTCCAGCCCCAGCATTTT.

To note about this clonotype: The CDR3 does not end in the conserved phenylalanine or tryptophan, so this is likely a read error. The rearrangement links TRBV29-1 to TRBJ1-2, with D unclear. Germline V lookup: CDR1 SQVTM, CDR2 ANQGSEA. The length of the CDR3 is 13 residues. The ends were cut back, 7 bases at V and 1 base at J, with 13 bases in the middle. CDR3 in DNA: TGCAGCGCAGCACCGGGAAATAACTATGGCTACACCTTG. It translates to CSAAPGNNYGYTL.

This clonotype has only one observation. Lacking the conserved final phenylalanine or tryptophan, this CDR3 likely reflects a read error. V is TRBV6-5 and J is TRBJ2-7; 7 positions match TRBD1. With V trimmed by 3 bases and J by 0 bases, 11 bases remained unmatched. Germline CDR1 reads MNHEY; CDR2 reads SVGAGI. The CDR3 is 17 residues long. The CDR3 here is CASSYSAPGQSSYEQYL. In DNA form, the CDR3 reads TGTGCCAGCAGTTATTCTGCCCCGGGACAGAGCTCCTACGAGCAGTACTTA.

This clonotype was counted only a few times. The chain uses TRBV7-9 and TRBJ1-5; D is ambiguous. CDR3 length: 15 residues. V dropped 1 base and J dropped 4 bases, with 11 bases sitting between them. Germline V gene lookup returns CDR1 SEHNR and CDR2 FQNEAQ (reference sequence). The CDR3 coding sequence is TGTGCCAGCAGCTTAGTCACGGGAGGGAATCAGCCCCAGCATTTT. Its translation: CASSLVTGGNQPQHF.